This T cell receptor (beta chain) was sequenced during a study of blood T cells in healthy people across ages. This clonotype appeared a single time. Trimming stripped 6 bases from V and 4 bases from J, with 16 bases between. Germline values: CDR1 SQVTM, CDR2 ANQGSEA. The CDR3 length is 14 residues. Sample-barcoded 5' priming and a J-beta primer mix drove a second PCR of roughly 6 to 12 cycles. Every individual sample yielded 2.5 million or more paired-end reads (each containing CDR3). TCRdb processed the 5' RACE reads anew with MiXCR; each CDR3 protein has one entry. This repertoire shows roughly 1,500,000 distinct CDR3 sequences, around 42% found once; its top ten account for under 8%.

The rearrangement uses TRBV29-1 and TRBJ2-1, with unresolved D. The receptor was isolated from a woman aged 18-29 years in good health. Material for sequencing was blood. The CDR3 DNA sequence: TGCAGCGTCTCCGTGACTTCACTTTACAATGAGCAGTTCTTC. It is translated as CSVSVTSLYNEQFF.